This TCR beta chain was found in a study of response to subunit inactivated influenza vaccine. Study-level results: It was suggested by the authors that few new T cells are recruited by each seasonal influenza vaccination.

Note on this clonotype: The antigen is undetermined.

TCRdb re-derived calls from the RT-PCR reads in MiXCR, one entry per CDR3 protein. This sample has hundreds of thousands of distinct CDR3 sequences, with roughly 14% found just once. In germline, CDR1 is SGHRS, CDR2 YFSETQ. CDR3 length equals 12 residues. Trimming removed 2 bases from V and 4 bases from J, with 5 bases in between. The chain recombines TRBV5-1 with TRBJ2-3; no definite D call. This clonotype originated in a man aged 45-65 years who received an inactivated influenza vaccine. The sequenced sample was PBMCs from blood, obtained 14 to 15 days before vaccination. CDR3 DNA: TGCGCCAGCAGCTTTTCAGCAGATACGCAGTATTTT. Protein: CASSFSADTQYF.